Each of the 6 T cell receptor beta chains below was sequenced from the same sample in a study of a mutant IDH1 vaccine in newly diagnosed glioma. These receptors' antigens are unknown. As to time point: week 47, end of study. Every vaccination contained 300 ug of the mutant IDH1 20-mer peptide and was paired with topical imiquimod. Produced via immunoSEQ multiplex PCR; TCRdb's table is partial and in-frame only. Of approximately 50,000 clones detected, around 80% appear once; the ten largest clones hold 4.9%. This material consisted of PBMCs, taken from a glioma patient whose treatment included an IDH1 peptide vaccine. These TCRs come from a woman between 35 and 50 years old with glioma. Some clones in this sample may be carry-over from other donors' samples.

V usage is TRBV5-4 and J usage is TRBJ2-2; D might be TRBD2 (6 bases). Germline loops: CDR1 SGHNT, CDR2 YYREEE (reference sequence). This CDR3 has 20 amino acids. V was clipped by 3 bases and J by 0 bases, with 24 bases between them. The CDR3 nucleotides read TGTGCCAGCAGCTCGAGGATGTTTCGTAGCGGTTCCGCGAACACCGGGGAGCTGTTTTTT. It yields the protein CASSSRMFRSGSANTGELFF.

This chain joins TRBV6-5 and TRBJ2-3, with a weak D call TRBD2 (6 bases). V was clipped by 0 bases and J by 2 bases, with 12 bases between them. The CDR3 totals 16 residues. Germline V gene lookup returns CDR1 MNHEY and CDR2 SVGAGI. CDR3 residues: CASSYSTGGPTDTQYF. CDR3 DNA: TGTGCCAGCAGTTACTCGACCGGGGGTCCCACAGATACGCAGTATTTT.

This clone came up a few times. The chain recombines TRBV13 with TRBJ1-1; D call uncertain. Trimming pared 5 bases from V and 6 bases from J, leaving 13 bases between. CDR3 length equals 13 residues. In germline, CDR1 is PRHDT, CDR2 FYEKMQ (reference sequence). CDR3 bases: TGTGCCAGCAGCCTCCCCTACGAGGCTGAAGCTTTCTTT. Translation: CASSLPYEAEAFF.

This clone showed up just once. V is TRBV4-1 and J is TRBJ2-3; D not certain. V lost 1 base and J 2 bases, leaving 7 bases between the germline ends. Germline V lookup: CDR1 MGHRA, CDR2 YSYEKL. CDR3 length equals 14 residues. In DNA, the CDR3 is TGCGCCAGCAGCCAAGTTTGGTCCACAGATACGCAGTATTTT. Protein sequence: CASSQVWSTDTQYF.

The sample holds a few counts of this clone. The gene calls are TRBV7-2 and TRBJ1-1, with D uncertain. V lost 3 bases to trimming and J lost 0 bases, with 5 bases between them. Germline V gene lookup returns CDR1 SGHTA and CDR2 FQGNSA. This CDR3 has 13 residues. The chain's CDR3 is CASSFMMNTEAFF. DNA of the CDR3: TGTGCCAGCAGCTTCATGATGAACACTGAAGCTTTCTTT.

The CDR3 region is CASSDRFGTEAFF. Here the CDR3 DNA reads TGCGCCAGCAGTGATCGGTTTGGCACTGAAGCTTTCTTT. The chain joins TRBV10-1 to TRBJ1-1; D not resolved. The V and J ends lost 3 bases and 4 bases respectively, with 9 bases between them. Germline V CDR1 and CDR2: WNHNN, SYGVQD (reference sequence). The CDR3 runs to 13 residues.